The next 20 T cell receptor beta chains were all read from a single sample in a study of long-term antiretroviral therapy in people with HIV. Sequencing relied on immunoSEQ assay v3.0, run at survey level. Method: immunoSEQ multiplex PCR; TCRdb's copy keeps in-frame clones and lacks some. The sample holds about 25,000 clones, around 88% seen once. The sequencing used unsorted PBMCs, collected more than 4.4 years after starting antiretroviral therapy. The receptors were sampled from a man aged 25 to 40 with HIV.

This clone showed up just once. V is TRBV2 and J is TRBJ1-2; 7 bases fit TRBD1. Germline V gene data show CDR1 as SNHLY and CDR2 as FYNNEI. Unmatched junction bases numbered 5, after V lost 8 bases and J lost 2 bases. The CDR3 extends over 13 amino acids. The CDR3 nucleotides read TGTGCCAGCCAGGGGGAAGGAAACTATGGCTACACCTTC. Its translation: CASQGEGNYGYTF.

CDR3 region: CASSLSPGRTYEQYF. Here the CDR3 DNA reads TGTGCCAGCAGCTTAAGCCCAGGGAGGACCTACGAGCAGTACTTC. This chain links TRBV7-3 with TRBJ2-7; a weak D match, TRBD2 (6 bases). V was clipped by 1 base and J by 2 bases, with 12 bases between them. Germline CDR1 is SGHTA and CDR2 is FQGTGA. The CDR3 loop spans 15 amino acids.

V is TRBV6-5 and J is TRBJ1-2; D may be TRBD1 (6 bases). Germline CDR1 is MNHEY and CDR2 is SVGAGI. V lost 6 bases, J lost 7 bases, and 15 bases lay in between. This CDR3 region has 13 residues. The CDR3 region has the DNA TGTGCCAGCAGCCGAACAGGGAAAAGTGGCTACACCTTC. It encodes CASSRTGKSGYTF.

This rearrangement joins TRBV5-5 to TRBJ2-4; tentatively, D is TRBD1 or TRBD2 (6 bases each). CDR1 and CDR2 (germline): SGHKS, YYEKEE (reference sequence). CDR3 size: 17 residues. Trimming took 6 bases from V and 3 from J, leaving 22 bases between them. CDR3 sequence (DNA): TGTGCCAGCATCCCTTCGAGGTGGGGGGCGGTCAAAAACATTCAGTACTTC. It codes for CASIPSRWGAVKNIQYF.

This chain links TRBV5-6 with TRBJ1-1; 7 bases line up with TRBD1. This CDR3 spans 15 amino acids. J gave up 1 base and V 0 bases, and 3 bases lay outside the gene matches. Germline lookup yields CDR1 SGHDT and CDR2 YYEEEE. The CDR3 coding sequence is TGTGCCAGCAGCTTGGGGAGGGGGCGGAACACTGAAGCTTTCTTT. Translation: CASSLGRGRNTEAFF.

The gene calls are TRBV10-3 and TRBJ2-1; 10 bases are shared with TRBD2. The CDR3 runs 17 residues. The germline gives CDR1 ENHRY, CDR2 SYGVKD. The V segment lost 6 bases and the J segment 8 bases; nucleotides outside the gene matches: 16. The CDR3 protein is CAIRGASGGALSHEQFF. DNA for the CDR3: TGTGCCATCAGGGGTGCGAGCGGGGGGGCCTTGTCCCATGAGCAGTTCTTC.

The CDR3 coding sequence is TGTGCCATCCAGGGGTCTGGTGGCTACACCTTC. This translates into CAIQGSGGYTF. The chain has TRBV2 and TRBJ1-2; D perhaps matches TRBD1 (6 bases). Looked up from germline, CDR1 is SNHLY and CDR2 is FYNNEI. This CDR3 has 11 residues. With 10 bases removed from V and 7 bases from J, the gap between germline ends came to 13 bases.

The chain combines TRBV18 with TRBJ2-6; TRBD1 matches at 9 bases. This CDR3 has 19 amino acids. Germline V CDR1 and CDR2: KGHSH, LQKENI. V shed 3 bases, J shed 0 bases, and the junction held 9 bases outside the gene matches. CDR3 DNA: TGTGCCAGCTCACCCTCGGACAGGGGCCAAAGCTCTGGGGCCAACGTCCTGACTTTC. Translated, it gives CASSPSDRGQSSGANVLTF.

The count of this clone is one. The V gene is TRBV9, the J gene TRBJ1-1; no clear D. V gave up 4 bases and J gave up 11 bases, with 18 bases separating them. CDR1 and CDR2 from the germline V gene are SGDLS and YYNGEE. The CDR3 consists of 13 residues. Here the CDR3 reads CASSPDGVSQAFF. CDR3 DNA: TGTGCCAGCAGCCCAGACGGGGTTTCGCAGGCTTTCTTT.

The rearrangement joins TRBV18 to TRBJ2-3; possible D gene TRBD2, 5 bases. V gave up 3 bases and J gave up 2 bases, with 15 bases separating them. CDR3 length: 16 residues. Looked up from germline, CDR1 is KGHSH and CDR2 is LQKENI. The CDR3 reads CASSPKYGLFTDTQYF. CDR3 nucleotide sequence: TGTGCCAGCTCACCGAAATATGGACTTTTCACAGATACGCAGTATTTT. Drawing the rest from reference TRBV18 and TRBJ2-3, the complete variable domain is NAGVMQNPRHLVRRRGQEARLRCSPMKGHSHVYWYRQLPEEGLKFMVYLQKENIIDESGMPKERFSAEFPKEGPSILRIQQVVRGDSAAYFCASSPKYGLFTDTQYFGPGTRLTVL.

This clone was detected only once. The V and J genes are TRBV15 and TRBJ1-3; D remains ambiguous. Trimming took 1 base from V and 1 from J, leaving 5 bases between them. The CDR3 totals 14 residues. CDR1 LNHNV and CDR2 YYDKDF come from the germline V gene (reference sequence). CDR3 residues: CATSRVASGNTIYF. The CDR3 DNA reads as TGTGCCACCAGCAGAGTCGCGTCTGGAAACACCATATATTTT. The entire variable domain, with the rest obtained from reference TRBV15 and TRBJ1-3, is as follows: DAMVIQNPRYQVTQFGKPVTLSCSQTLNHNVMYWYQQKSSQAPKLLFHYYDKDFNNEADTPDNFQSRRPNTSFCFLDIRSPGLGDTAMYLCATSRVASGNTIYFGEGSWLTVV.

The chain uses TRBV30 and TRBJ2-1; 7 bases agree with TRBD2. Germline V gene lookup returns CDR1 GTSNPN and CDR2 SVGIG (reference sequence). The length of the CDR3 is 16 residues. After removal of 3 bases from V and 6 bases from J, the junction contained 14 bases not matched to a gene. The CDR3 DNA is TGTGCCTGGAGAATACGGGTTCGCGGGAGTACCAATGAGCAGTTCTTC. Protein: CAWRIRVRGSTNEQFF.

This CDR3 reads CASSPTGGSYEQYF. CDR3 bases: TGTGCCAGCAGTCCCACTGGCGGATCCTACGAGCAGTACTTC. J is TRBJ2-7 and V is TRBV2; no firm D call. Germline V lookup: CDR1 SNHLY, CDR2 FYNNEI. Trimming cost V 5 bases and J 1 base, with 12 bases left between them. CDR3 length: 14 amino acids.

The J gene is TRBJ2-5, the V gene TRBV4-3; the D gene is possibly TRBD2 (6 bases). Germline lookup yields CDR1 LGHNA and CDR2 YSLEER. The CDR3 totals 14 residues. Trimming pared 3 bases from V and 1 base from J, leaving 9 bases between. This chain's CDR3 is CASSQGRGQETQYF. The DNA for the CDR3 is TGCGCCAGCAGCCAGGGGCGGGGCCAAGAGACCCAGTACTTC.

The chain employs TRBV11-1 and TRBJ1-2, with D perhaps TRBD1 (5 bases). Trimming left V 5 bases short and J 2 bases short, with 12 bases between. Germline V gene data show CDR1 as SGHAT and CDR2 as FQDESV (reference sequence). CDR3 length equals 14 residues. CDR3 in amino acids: CASSRRGRNYGYTF. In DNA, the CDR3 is TGTGCCAGCAGCCGCCGGGGCCGGAACTATGGCTACACCTTC. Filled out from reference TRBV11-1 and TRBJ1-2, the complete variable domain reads EAEVAQSPRYKITEKSQAVAFWCDPISGHATLYWYRQILGQGPELLVQFQDESVVDDSQLPKDRFSAERLKGVDSTLKIQPAELGDSAMYLCASSRRGRNYGYTFGSGTRLTVV.

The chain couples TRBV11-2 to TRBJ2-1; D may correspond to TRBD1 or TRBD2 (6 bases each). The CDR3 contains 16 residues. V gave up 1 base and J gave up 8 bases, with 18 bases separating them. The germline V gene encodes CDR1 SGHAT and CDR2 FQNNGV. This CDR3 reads CASSLAGQLEGDEQFF. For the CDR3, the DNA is TGTGCCAGCAGCTTAGCGGGACAACTGGAGGGGGATGAGCAGTTCTTC.

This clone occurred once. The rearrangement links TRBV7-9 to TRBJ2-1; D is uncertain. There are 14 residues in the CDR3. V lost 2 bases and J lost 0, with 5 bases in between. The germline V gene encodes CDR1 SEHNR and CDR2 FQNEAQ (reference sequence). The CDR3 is CASSLSSSYNEQFF. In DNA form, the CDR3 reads TGTGCCAGCAGCTTAAGCAGCTCCTACAATGAGCAGTTCTTC.

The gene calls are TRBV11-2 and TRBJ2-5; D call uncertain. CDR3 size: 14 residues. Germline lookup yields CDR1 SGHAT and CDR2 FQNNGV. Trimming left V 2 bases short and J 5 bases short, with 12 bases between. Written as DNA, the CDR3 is TGTGCCAGCAGCTTACGAGCTGGTTCCGAGACCCAGTACTTC. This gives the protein CASSLRAGSETQYF.

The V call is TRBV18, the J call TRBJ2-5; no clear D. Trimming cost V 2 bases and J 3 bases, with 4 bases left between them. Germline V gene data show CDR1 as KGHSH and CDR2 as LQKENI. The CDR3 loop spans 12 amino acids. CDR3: CASSPNKETQYF. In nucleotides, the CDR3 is TGTGCCAGCTCACCAAACAAAGAGACCCAGTACTTC.

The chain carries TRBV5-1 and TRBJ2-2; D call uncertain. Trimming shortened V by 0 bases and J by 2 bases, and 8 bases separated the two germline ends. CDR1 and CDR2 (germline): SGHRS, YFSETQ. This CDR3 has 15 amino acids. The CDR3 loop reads CASSLGSTNTGELFF. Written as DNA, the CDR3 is TGCGCCAGCAGCTTGGGGAGTACTAACACCGGGGAGCTGTTTTTT. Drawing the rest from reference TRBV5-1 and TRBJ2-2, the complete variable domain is KAGVTQTPRYLIKTRGQQVTLSCSPISGHRSVSWYQQTPGQGLQFLFEYFSETQRNKGNFPGRFSGRQFSNSRSEMNVSTLELGDSALYLCASSLGSTNTGELFFGEGSRLTVL.